The present T cell receptor (beta chain) was sequenced within a study of cytomegalovirus exposure and HLA in healthy donors. Overall study findings and caveats: In a later analysis, compared with equally common non-associated chains, HLA-associated beta chains were more expanded. A few of the chains that were CMV-associated were confirmed in vitro to be specific for CMV antigens.

Notes on this clone: Antigen: not known.

Germline lookup yields CDR1 KGHSH and CDR2 LQKENI. This CDR3 has 15 amino acids. Trimming at V came to 2 bases and at J to 4 bases, leaving 6 bases not matched to a gene. The PCR was carried out with 60 Vbeta primers and 13 Jbeta primers. Here immunoSEQ multiplex PCR was the method, and the copy in TCRdb shows in-frame clones only, minus some. In total, the table holds tens of thousands of clones. This clonotype was sampled from a female donor in good health and CMV-seropositive. The chain combines TRBV18 with TRBJ2-3, with 7 bases that match TRBD1. Sequencing input: PBMCs. The CDR3 region is CASSPFQGDADTQYF. The DNA for the CDR3 is TGTGCCAGCTCACCATTTCAGGGGGATGCAGATACGCAGTATTTT.